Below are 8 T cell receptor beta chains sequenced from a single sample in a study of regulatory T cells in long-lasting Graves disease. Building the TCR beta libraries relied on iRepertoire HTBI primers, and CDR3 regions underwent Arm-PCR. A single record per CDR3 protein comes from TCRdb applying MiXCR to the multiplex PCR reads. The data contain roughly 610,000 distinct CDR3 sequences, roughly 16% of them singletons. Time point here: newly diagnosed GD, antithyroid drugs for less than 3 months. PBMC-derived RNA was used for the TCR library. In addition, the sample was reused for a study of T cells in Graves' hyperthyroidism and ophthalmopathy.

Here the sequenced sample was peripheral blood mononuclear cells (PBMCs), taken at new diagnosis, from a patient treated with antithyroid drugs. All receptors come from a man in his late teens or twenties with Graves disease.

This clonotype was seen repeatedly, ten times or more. This CDR3 reads CASSFPRGIRTDTQYF. The CDR3 nucleotides are TGTGCCAGCAGTTTCCCCCGGGGCATCAGGACAGATACGCAGTATTTT. The chain employs TRBV28 and TRBJ2-3; D is tentatively TRBD1 or TRBD2 (5 bases each). This CDR3 has 16 residues. Between the trimmed V and J ends, which lost 3 bases and 3 bases, there was a span of 16 bases. Germline CDR1 and CDR2: MDHEN and SYDVKM.

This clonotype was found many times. The DNA of the CDR3 is TGCAGTGCTAGTGAGGGTAACGAGCAGTACTTC. Translated: CSASEGNEQYF. J is TRBJ2-7 and V is TRBV20-1; tentatively, D is TRBD2 (5 bases). Trimming took 3 bases from V and 5 from J, leaving 8 bases between them. This CDR3 is built from 11 residues. The V gene's germline CDR1 is DFQATT and CDR2 SNEGSKA (reference sequence).

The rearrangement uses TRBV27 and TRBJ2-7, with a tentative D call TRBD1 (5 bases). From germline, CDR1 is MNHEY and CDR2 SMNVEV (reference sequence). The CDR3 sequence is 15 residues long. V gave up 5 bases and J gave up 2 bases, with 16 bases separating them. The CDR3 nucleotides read TGTGCCAGCAGTCCCACGCGCAGGGTCGCCTACGAGCAGTACTTC. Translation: CASSPTRRVAYEQYF.

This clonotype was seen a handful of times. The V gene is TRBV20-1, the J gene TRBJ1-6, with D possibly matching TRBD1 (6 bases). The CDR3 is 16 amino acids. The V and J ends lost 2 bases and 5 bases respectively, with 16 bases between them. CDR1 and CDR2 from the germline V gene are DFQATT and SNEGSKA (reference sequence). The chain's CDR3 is CSARFGGRVDNSPLHF. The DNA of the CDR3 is TGCAGTGCTAGATTCGGGGGCCGGGTCGATAATTCACCCCTCCACTTT.

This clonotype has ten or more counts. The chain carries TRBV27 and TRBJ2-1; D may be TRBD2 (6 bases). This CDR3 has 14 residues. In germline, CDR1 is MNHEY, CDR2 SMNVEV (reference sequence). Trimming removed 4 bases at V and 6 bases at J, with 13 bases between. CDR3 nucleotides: TGTGCCAGCAGTTGGGGTAGGGGAGGCAATGAGCAGTTCTTC. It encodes CASSWGRGGNEQFF.

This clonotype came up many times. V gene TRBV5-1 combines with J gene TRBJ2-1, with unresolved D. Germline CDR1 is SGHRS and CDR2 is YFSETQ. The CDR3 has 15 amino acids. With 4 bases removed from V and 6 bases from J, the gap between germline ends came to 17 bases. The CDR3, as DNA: TGCGCCAGCAGCGAAGACGAGCTAGACTTCAATGAGCAGTTCTTC. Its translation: CASSEDELDFNEQFF.

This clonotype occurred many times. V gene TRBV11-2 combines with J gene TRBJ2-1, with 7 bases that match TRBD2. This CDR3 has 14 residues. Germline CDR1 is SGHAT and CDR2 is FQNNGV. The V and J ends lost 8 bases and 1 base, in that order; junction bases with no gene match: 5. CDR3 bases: TGTGCCAGCTCGCGGGAGATATCCTACAATGAGCAGTTCTTC. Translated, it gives CASSREISYNEQFF.

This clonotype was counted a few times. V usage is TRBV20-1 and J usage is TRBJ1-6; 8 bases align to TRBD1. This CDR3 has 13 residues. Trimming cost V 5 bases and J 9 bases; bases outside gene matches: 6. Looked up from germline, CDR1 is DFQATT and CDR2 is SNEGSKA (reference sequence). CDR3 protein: CSADRGASSPLHF. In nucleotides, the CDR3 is TGCAGTGCTGACAGGGGCGCAAGTTCACCCCTCCACTTT.